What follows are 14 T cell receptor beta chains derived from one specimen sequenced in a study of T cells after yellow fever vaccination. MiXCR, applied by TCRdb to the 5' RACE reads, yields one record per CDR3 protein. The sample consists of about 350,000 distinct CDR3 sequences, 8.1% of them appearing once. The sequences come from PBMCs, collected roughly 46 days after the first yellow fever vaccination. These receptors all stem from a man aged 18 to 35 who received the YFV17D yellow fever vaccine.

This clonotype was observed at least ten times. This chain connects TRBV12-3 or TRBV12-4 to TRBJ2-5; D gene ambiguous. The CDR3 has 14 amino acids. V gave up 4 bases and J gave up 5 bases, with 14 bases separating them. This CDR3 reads CASSSGGVLETQYF. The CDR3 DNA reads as TGTGCCAGCAGTTCCGGTGGAGTGCTCGAGACCCAGTACTTC.

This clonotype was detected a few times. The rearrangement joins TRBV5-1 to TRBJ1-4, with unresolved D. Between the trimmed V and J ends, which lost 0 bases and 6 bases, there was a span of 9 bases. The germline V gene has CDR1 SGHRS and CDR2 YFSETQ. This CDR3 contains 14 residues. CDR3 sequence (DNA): TGCGCCAGCAGCTTGGGCGGGTTTGATGAAAAACTGTTTTTT. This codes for CASSLGGFDEKLFF.

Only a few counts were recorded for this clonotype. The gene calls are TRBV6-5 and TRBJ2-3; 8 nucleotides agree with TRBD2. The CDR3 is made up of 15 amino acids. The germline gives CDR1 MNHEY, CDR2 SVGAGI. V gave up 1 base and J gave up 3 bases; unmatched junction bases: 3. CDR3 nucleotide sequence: TGTGCCAGCAGTTACTGGGTAGCGGGGACAGATACGCAGTATTTT. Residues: CASSYWVAGTDTQYF.

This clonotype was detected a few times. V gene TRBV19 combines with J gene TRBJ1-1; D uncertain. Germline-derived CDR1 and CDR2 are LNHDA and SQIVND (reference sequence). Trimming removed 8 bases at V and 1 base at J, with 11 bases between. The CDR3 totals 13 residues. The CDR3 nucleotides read TGTGCCAGTCGAGAGGCGGGGAACACTGAAGCTTTCTTT. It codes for CASREAGNTEAFF.

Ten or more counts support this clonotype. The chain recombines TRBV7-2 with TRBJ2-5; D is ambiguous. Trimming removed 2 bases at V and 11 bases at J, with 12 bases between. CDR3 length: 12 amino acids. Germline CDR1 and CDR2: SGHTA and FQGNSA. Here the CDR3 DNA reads TGTGCCAGCAGCTTAAGCTCTCGGGCGCAGTACTTC. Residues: CASSLSSRAQYF.

The CDR3 bases are TGCGCCAGCAGTGAAAGCCAGGGGGCCGGGGAGACCCAGTACTTC. Translation: CASSESQGAGETQYF. The chain is built from TRBV10-2 and TRBJ2-5, with 8 bases identical to TRBD1. Looked up from germline, CDR1 is WSHSY and CDR2 is SAAADI. The V segment lost 3 bases and the J segment 5 bases; nucleotides outside the gene matches: 8. This CDR3 comprises 15 residues.

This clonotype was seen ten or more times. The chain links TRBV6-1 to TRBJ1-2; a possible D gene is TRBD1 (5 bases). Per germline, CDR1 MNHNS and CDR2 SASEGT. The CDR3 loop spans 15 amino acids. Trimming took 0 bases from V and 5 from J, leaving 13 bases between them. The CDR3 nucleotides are TGTGCCAGCAGTGAAGCGACGGGGGTTTTTTATGGCTACACCTTC. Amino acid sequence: CASSEATGVFYGYTF.

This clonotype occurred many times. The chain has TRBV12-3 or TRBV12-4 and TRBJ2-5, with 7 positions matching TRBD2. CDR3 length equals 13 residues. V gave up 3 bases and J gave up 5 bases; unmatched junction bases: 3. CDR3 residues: CASSLTSLETQYF. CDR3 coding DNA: TGTGCCAGCAGTTTGACTAGCTTGGAGACCCAGTACTTC.

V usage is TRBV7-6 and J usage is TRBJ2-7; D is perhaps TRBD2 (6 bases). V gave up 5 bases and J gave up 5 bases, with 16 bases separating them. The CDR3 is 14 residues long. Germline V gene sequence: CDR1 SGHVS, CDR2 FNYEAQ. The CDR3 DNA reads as TGTGCCAGCAGCCCCGGGACTCGCGTTAACGAGCAGTACTTC. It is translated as CASSPGTRVNEQYF.

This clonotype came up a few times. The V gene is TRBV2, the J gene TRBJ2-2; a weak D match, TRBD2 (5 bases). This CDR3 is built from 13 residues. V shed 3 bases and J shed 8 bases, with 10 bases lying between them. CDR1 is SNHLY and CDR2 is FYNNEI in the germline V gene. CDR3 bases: TGTGCCAGCAGTGAGGCGGGTTTAGGGGAGCTGTTTTTT. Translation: CASSEAGLGELFF.

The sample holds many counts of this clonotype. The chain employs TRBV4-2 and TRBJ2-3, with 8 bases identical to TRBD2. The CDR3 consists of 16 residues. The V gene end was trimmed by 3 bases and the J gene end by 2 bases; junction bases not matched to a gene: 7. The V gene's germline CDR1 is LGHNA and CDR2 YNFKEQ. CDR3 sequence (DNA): TGTGCCAGCAGCCAGGGCGGGGGGACGGTCACAGATACGCAGTATTTT. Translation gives CASSQGGGTVTDTQYF.

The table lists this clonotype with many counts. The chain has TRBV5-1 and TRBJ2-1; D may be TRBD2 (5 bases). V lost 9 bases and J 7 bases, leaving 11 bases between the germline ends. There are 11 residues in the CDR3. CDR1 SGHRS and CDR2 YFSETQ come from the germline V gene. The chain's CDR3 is CATKGENEQFF. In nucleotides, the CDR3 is TGCGCCACCAAGGGAGAAAATGAGCAGTTCTTC.

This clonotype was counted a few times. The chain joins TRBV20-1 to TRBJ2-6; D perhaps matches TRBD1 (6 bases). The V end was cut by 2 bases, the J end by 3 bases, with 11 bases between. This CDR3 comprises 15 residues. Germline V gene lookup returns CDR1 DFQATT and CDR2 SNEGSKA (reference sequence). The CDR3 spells CSARRQGRGANVLTF. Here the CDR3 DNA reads TGCAGTGCTAGACGTCAGGGGCGTGGGGCCAACGTCCTGACTTTC.

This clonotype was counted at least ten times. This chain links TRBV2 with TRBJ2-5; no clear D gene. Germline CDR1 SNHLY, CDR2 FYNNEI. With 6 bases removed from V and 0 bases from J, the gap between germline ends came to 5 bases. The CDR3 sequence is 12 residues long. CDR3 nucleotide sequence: TGTGCCAGCAGACAGTACCAAGAGACCCAGTACTTC. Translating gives CASRQYQETQYF.